Detailed here is one TCR beta chain. Its antigen is still unknown. 60 Vbeta and 13 Jbeta primers were used in PCR. Clones were read by immunoSEQ multiplex PCR, and TCRdb kept only the in-frame ones, dropping some. The repertoire has about 110,000 clones, 60% to 80% of them found once; the top ten carry roughly 0.79%. This sample was taken from a study of cytomegalovirus exposure and HLA in healthy donors. Whole-study findings and limits: Cytomegalovirus-associated status was assigned to 150 or so TCR beta chains. With high specificity and sensitivity, the classifier reportedly diagnosed cytomegalovirus status. What a later analysis reportedly showed was that an Asian-associated ancestry cluster had fewer N-insertions than the approximately 720-donor mean.

The CDR3 length is 14 residues. The germline CDR1 and CDR2 sequences are SGHTA and FQGNSA. Trimming at V came to 5 bases and at J to 2 bases, leaving 4 bases not matched to a gene. Sequencing used PBMCs. The receptor's source is a boy aged 5-17 years in good health and CMV-seronegative. The chain couples TRBV7-2 to TRBJ2-5; 8 positions match TRBD2. The CDR3 bases are TGTGCCAGCAGCCAGGGACTAGTACAAGAGACCCAGTACTTC. Its translation: CASSQGLVQETQYF.